Below are 25 T cell receptor beta chains sequenced from a single sample in a study of vaccination effects on CD4 cells after COVID-19. After expansion with viral peptide pools in the ViraFEST assay, antigen-specific CD4+ T cells were sequenced. CD4+ T cells were isolated after 10 days of culture. Absence of prior SARS-CoV-2 infection characterized the vaccine recipients, who showed negative nucleocapsid antibodies. For these TCRs, the target antigens are not known. Measured with immunoSEQ multiplex PCR; TCRdb has only the in-frame clones, and not every one. This sample has about 24,000 clones; 65% to 80% occur once, and the top ten carry 10% to 13%. The material was CD4+ T cells from PBMCs cultured with HCoV-NL63 spike peptides, obtained before COVID-19 vaccination. Receptors originate from a human donor who received a COVID-19 vaccine.

The chain combines TRBV4-1 with TRBJ2-3, with a weak D call TRBD2 (5 bases). The V end was cut by 0 bases, the J end by 7 bases, with 8 bases between. The length of the CDR3 is 13 residues. Germline loops: CDR1 MGHRA, CDR2 YSYEKL. The CDR3 DNA is TGCGCCAGCAGCCAAGACTGGGAGAATACGCAGTATTTT. This sequence encodes CASSQDWENTQYF.

This sequence joins TRBV6-5 and TRBJ1-6; TRBD1 agrees at 7 bases. Looked up from germline, CDR1 is MNHEY and CDR2 is SVGAGI. V dropped 6 bases and J dropped 5; count of bases not matched to a gene: 4. This CDR3 has 14 amino acids. CDR3 DNA: TGTGCCAGCAGCCCGGGACAGAATAATTCACCCCTCCACTTT. Its protein is CASSPGQNNSPLHF.

This rearrangement joins TRBV13 to TRBJ2-1, with 7 bases identical to TRBD1. There are 17 residues in the CDR3. V shed 5 bases and J 6 bases; nucleotides not matched to a gene: 16. Per the germline V gene, CDR1 is PRHDT and CDR2 is FYEKMQ (reference sequence). This CDR3 reads CASSPSMYMTGSNEQFF. CDR3 coding DNA: TGTGCCAGCAGCCCAAGCATGTATATGACAGGGAGCAATGAGCAGTTCTTC.

This clone was counted only a few times. The gene calls are TRBV5-1 and TRBJ2-3; the match to TRBD1 covers 8 bases. Trimming cost V 1 base and J 2 bases; bases outside gene matches: 6. Germline CDR1 is SGHRS and CDR2 is YFSETQ. The CDR3 is 16 amino acids. The CDR3 bases are TGCGCCAGCAGCTTGTCCGGACAGGGTACCACAGATACGCAGTATTTT. Residues: CASSLSGQGTTDTQYF.

J is TRBJ1-2 and V is TRBV14, with D perhaps TRBD1 (5 bases). V was clipped by 5 bases and J by 6 bases, with 16 bases between them. The CDR3 length is 14 residues. In germline, CDR1 is SGHDN, CDR2 FVKESK. CDR3 sequence: CASSTYAGQNGYTF. CDR3 nucleotide sequence: TGTGCCAGCAGCACTTACGCGGGGCAGAATGGCTACACCTTC.

J is TRBJ2-7 and V is TRBV5-1; 10 bases match TRBD2. This CDR3 contains 16 residues. The germline V gene has CDR1 SGHRS and CDR2 YFSETQ. After removal of 4 bases from V and 12 bases from J, the junction contained 19 bases not matched to a gene. The CDR3 protein is CASSKSGTSAPLRVYF. CDR3 in DNA: TGCGCCAGCAGCAAGTCCGGGACTAGCGCTCCCCTGAGGGTGTACTTC.

The rearrangement uses TRBV28 and TRBJ2-7, with a weak D call TRBD1 (5 bases). Per the germline V gene, CDR1 is MDHEN and CDR2 is SYDVKM. The CDR3 is 13 amino acids. The V end lost 3 bases, the J end lost 2 bases, and 8 bases lay between the germline ends. The CDR3 loop reads CASSLRTPYEQYF. CDR3 DNA sequence: TGTGCCAGCAGTTTGAGGACACCCTACGAGCAGTACTTC. Together with reference TRBV28 and TRBJ2-7, the CDR3 gives the full variable domain: DVKVTQSSRYLVKRTGEKVFLECVQDMDHENMFWYRQDPGLGLRLIYFSYDVKMKEKGDIPEGYSVSREKKERFSLILESASTNQTSMYLCASSLRTPYEQYFGPGTRLTVT.

This clone was observed a single time. The rearrangement uses TRBV7-2 and TRBJ2-5, with 7 bases that match TRBD2. This CDR3 is 15 amino acids long. V lost 6 bases, J lost 0 bases, and 7 bases stayed unmatched. The germline V gene encodes CDR1 SGHTA and CDR2 FQGNSA. CDR3 sequence: CASSFQRGYQETQYF. CDR3 nucleotides: TGTGCCAGCAGTTTTCAGCGGGGATACCAAGAGACCCAGTACTTC.

The chain carries TRBV6-5 and TRBJ1-2; D is possibly TRBD1 (5 bases). V lost 0 bases to trimming and J lost 4 bases, with 12 bases between them. CDR1 and CDR2 (germline): MNHEY, SVGAGI. The CDR3 sequence is 15 residues long. The CDR3 region has the DNA TGTGCCAGCAGTTACTCGGGACGTGTAGCCTATGGCTACACCTTC. Amino acid sequence: CASSYSGRVAYGYTF.

The chain carries TRBV11-2 and TRBJ2-5; 8 positions match TRBD1. Germline loops: CDR1 SGHAT, CDR2 FQNNGV. The V segment lost 5 bases and the J segment 7 bases; nucleotides outside the gene matches: 15. This CDR3 contains 16 residues. DNA for the CDR3: TGTGCCAGCAGCCCCCCGCAGGGGGCGTTTAGTGGGACCCAGTACTTC. Protein sequence: CASSPPQGAFSGTQYF.

The rearrangement joins TRBV30 to TRBJ2-7, with D perhaps TRBD1 (6 bases). Trimming took 2 bases from V and 4 from J, leaving 9 bases between them. This CDR3 region has 12 residues. Germline V lookup: CDR1 GTSNPN, CDR2 SVGIG (reference sequence). CDR3 DNA: TGTGCCTGGAGTCTCCAGGGGTACGAGCAGTACTTC. Its translation is CAWSLQGYEQYF.

This clone turned up a few times. The rearrangement uses TRBV7-9 and TRBJ1-1; a possible D gene is TRBD1 (5 bases). The CDR3 sequence is 12 residues long. V gave up 4 bases and J gave up 3 bases, with 6 bases separating them. The germline CDR1 and CDR2 sequences are SEHNR and FQNEAQ (reference sequence). The CDR3 loop is CASSWDDTEAFF. The CDR3 DNA reads TGTGCCAGCAGCTGGGACGACACTGAAGCTTTCTTT.

The rearrangement links TRBV19 to TRBJ1-2; 8 bases map to TRBD1. The germline CDR1 and CDR2 sequences are LNHDA and SQIVND (reference sequence). CDR3 size: 16 residues. With V trimmed by 1 base and J by 6 bases, 10 bases remained unmatched. CDR3 coding DNA: TGTGCCAGTAGTATAGGTGCAGGGGGCGTCGTGGATGGCTACACCTTC. Residues: CASSIGAGGVVDGYTF.

This chain links TRBV18 with TRBJ2-2; weak D call: TRBD2 (6 bases). Germline-derived CDR1 and CDR2 are KGHSH and LQKENI. CDR3 length: 14 amino acids. The ends were cut back, 6 bases at V and 5 bases at J, with 13 bases in the middle. CDR3 in DNA: TGTGCCAGCTCCCCTACGGAGGGAACCGGGGAGCTGTTTTTT. It is translated as CASSPTEGTGELFF.

Judged by abundance, this clone is medium-sized. The CDR3 is CASSQERVRGYTF. The CDR3 coding sequence is TGTGCCAGCAGCCAAGAAAGGGTGCGGGGCTACACCTTC. The chain employs TRBV3-1 (or the pseudogene TRBV3-2) and TRBJ1-2; D is undetermined. The ends were cut back, 0 bases at V and 8 bases at J, with 10 bases in the middle. The germline CDR1 and CDR2 sequences are LGHDT and YNNKEL (reference sequence). The CDR3 length is 13 residues.

The rearrangement uses TRBV5-1 and TRBJ2-1, with 10 bases aligning to TRBD2. The V and J ends lost 0 bases and 7 bases, in that order; junction bases with no gene match: 7. Looked up from germline, CDR1 is SGHRS and CDR2 is YFSETQ. The CDR3 length is 16 residues. This CDR3 is CASSLAPSGSVNEQFF. As DNA, the CDR3 is TGCGCCAGCAGCTTGGCCCCTAGCGGGAGTGTGAATGAGCAGTTCTTC.

V usage is TRBV7-9 and J usage is TRBJ1-6; D unresolved. Germline lookup yields CDR1 SEHNR and CDR2 FQNEAQ (reference sequence). Trimming took 4 bases from V and 6 from J, leaving 13 bases between them. The CDR3 covers 15 residues. The CDR3 loop reads CASSSLEGVNSPLHF. CDR3 in DNA: TGTGCCAGCAGCTCCCTGGAGGGTGTTAATTCACCCCTCCACTTT.

V and J are TRBV5-5 and TRBJ1-2; 8 bases are a match to TRBD1. The germline V gene encodes CDR1 SGHKS and CDR2 YYEKEE (reference sequence). The V segment lost 4 bases and the J segment 8 bases; nucleotides outside the gene matches: 7. The CDR3 extends over 13 amino acids. CDR3 sequence (DNA): TGTGCCAGCAGCGCCTACAGGGGGGGAGGCTACACCTTC. Protein: CASSAYRGGGYTF. The variable domain in full, with the rest retrieved from reference TRBV5-5 and TRBJ1-2, is DAGVTQSPTHLIKTRGQQVTLRCSPISGHKSVSWYQQVLGQGPQFIFQYYEKEERGRGNFPDRFSARQFPNYSSELNVNALLLGDSALYLCASSAYRGGGYTFGSGTRLTVV.

The chain recombines TRBV7-9 with TRBJ2-5, with 9 nucleotides matching TRBD1. Per the germline V gene, CDR1 is SEHNR and CDR2 is FQNEAQ (reference sequence). The CDR3 is 14 residues long. V shed 5 bases, J shed 5 bases, and the junction held 6 bases outside the gene matches. For the CDR3, the DNA is TGTGCCAGCAGCCCCGGGACAGGGTCTGAGACCCAGTACTTC. This sequence encodes CASSPGTGSETQYF.

The V gene is TRBV6-1, the J gene TRBJ2-3; unclear D gene. Per germline, CDR1 MNHNS and CDR2 SASEGT. The ends were cut back, 3 bases at V and 4 bases at J, with 11 bases in the middle. The CDR3 is 14 amino acids. Here the CDR3 DNA reads TGTGCCAGCAGTGATGGTCCCGCTTCAGATACGCAGTATTTT. This encodes CASSDGPASDTQYF.

This sequence joins TRBV6-5 and TRBJ2-2; TRBD1 or TRBD2 may be the D gene (6 bases each). Looked up from germline, CDR1 is MNHEY and CDR2 is SVGAGI. V was pared by 6 bases and J by 1 base, with 12 bases between. This CDR3 region has 15 residues. Written as DNA, the CDR3 is TGTGCCAGCAGCAGAGGGGGGTTGAACACCGGGGAGCTGTTTTTT. Its protein product is CASSRGGLNTGELFF.

This chain uses TRBV10-3 with TRBJ2-6; 7 bases match TRBD2. The V and J ends lost 1 base and 1 base, in that order; junction bases with no gene match: 10. This CDR3 is 19 amino acids long. Germline V CDR1 and CDR2: ENHRY, SYGVKD. The CDR3 protein is CAISEFFPGGVSGANVLTF. The CDR3 bases are TGTGCCATCAGTGAGTTTTTTCCGGGGGGAGTTTCTGGGGCCAACGTCCTGACTTTC.

This sequence joins TRBV6-5 and TRBJ1-3; D gene uncertain. The CDR3 is 15 amino acids. In germline, CDR1 is MNHEY, CDR2 SVGAGI. Trimming pared 0 bases from V and 1 base from J, leaving 7 bases between. The DNA of the CDR3 is TGTGCCAGCAGTTACTCGATGGATTCTGGAAACACCATATATTTT. Translation gives CASSYSMDSGNTIYF.

The rearrangement uses TRBV5-1 and TRBJ2-5, with unresolved D. V shed 3 bases and J shed 5 bases, with 14 bases lying between them. The CDR3 contains 14 residues. Germline CDR1 and CDR2: SGHRS and YFSETQ. The CDR3 coding sequence is TGCGCCAGCAGCTCGAGACCCTACGCGGAGACCCAGTACTTC. This translates into CASSSRPYAETQYF.

The J gene is TRBJ1-2, the V gene TRBV29-1; a possible D gene is TRBD1 (5 bases). The V gene's germline CDR1 is SQVTM and CDR2 ANQGSEA. The ends were cut back, 3 bases at V and 4 bases at J, with 21 bases in the middle. This CDR3 is built from 16 residues. CDR3: CSVESRSQGGPYGYTF. CDR3 sequence (DNA): TGCAGCGTTGAGTCTCGTTCGCAGGGCGGGCCCTATGGCTACACCTTC.